This TCR beta chain emerged from a study of blood T cell repertoires in COVID-19. About the research overall: The United States, Italy and Spain supplied acute and convalescent COVID-19 samples.

CDR1 is SGDLS, CDR2 YYNGEE, per germline. Trimming stripped 4 bases from V and 0 bases from J, with 17 bases between. The CDR3 length is 17 residues. Study processing details: Reference gene primer amplification yielded estimated nucleated cell counts. Data came from immunoSEQ multiplex PCR; TCRdb stores just in-frame clones and leaves some out. D and trimming were read from the DNA, whereas the V and J calls and clone size are those reported in that table. The sample holds under 250,000 clones, 85% seen once. Source material: peripheral blood. J is TRBJ2-1 and V is TRBV9, with D possibly being TRBD2 (6 bases). The clonotype was recovered from a woman aged 60-75 years with active or convalescent COVID-19. This CDR3 reads CASSPLLAGSSYNEQFF. CDR3 sequence (DNA): TGTGCCAGCAGCCCCCTCTTGGCGGGGAGCTCCTACAATGAGCAGTTCTTC.